This TCR beta chain emerged from a study of blood T cell repertoires in COVID-19. Study information: T cells, B-cell-depleted T cells, or PBMCs supplied cDNA or gDNA.

As handled by the study authors: Researchers report that nucleated cell counts were estimated from reference gene primer amplification. Clones were read by immunoSEQ multiplex PCR, and TCRdb kept only the in-frame ones, dropping some. Clone size and V and J calls were adopted from that table, with D and trimming inferred from the DNA. The sample has roughly 150,000 clones, over 75% seen once; the top ten hold about an eighth. The CDR3 spans 13 residues. CDR1 and CDR2 from the germline V gene are MGHRA and YSYEKL. The ends were cut back, 3 bases at V and 3 bases at J, with 9 bases in the middle. As for this clone: The same CDR3 is also encoded by other DNA sequences in this sample.

This chain connects TRBV4-1 to TRBJ2-7; unclear D gene. This clonotype originated in a man aged 18-30 years with COVID-19, enrolled during active disease. Sequencing was done on a sample of peripheral blood. CDR3 protein: CASSQESVYEQYF. CDR3 sequence (DNA): TGCGCCAGCAGCCAGGAGTCGGTCTACGAGCAGTACTTC.